These T cell receptor beta chains were read from a single sample in a study of shared clonotypes between healthy human individuals. Data came from immunoSEQ multiplex PCR; TCRdb stores just in-frame clones and leaves some out. The top ten clones hold approximately 0.45% of a sample with 1.5 million to 1.9 million clones, 95% to 99% of them seen once. Sequencing was performed on naive CD4+ T cells sorted from blood. These receptors originate from a man aged 30-40 years in good health. The CDR3 runs from the conserved cysteine through the conserved F or W. The D gene is left open where the match is weak. A clone size is listed for some rows: how often the clone was seen (once, few, many), or a class if it is expanded.

TRBV18,.,TRBJ2-3,.,CASSSLTRGTDTQYF,TGTGCCAGCTCAAGTTTAACTAGAGGCACAGATACGCAGTATTTT
TRBV28,.,TRBJ1-2,.,CASSLPLGLLSGYTF,TGTGCCAGCAGTTTACCCCTAGGGCTCCTGAGTGGCTACACCTTC
TRBV28,.,TRBJ2-1,.,CASSLIRGNYNEQFF,TGTGCCAGCAGTTTAATCAGGGGAAATTACAATGAGCAGTTCTTC
TRBV7-9,TRBD2,TRBJ2-1,.,CASSKLAGEVGEQFF,TGTGCCAGCAGCAAACTAGCGGGAGAGGTGGGTGAGCAGTTCTTC
TRBV5-5,TRBD1,TRBJ2-5,.,CASSVRQGPEETQYF,TGTGCCAGCAGCGTCCGACAGGGGCCGGAAGAGACCCAGTACTTC
TRBV7-6,TRBD2,TRBJ2-1,.,CASSRGLARSSYNEQFF,TGTGCCAGCAGCCGCGGACTAGCGAGAAGCTCCTACAATGAGCAGTTCTTC
TRBV7-2,.,TRBJ1-3,.,CASSAQVESGNTIYF,TGTGCCAGCAGCGCACAGGTAGAGAGTGGAAACACCATATATTTT
TRBV2,.,TRBJ2-1,.,CASHRTRNEQFF,TGTGCCAGCCACAGGACGAGGAATGAGCAGTTCTTC
TRBV7-8,.,TRBJ1-1,.,CASSYPAQNTEAFF,TGTGCCAGCAGCTATCCGGCCCAAAACACTGAAGCTTTCTTT
TRBV11-2,.,TRBJ2-7,.,CASSSTGTYEQYF,TGTGCCAGCAGTTCTACAGGTACCTACGAGCAGTACTTC
TRBV7-7,TRBD2,TRBJ2-5,.,CASSPRLAAMKKETQYF,TGTGCTAGCAGCCCAAGACTAGCGGCCATGAAGAAAGAGACCCAGTACTTC
TRBV10-1,.,TRBJ2-2,.,CASSLGSNTGELFF,TGCGCCAGCAGCCTGGGGTCTAACACCGGGGAGCTGTTTTTT
TRBV2,TRBD1,TRBJ1-5,.,CASRAGTGVVQHF,TGTGCCAGCAGGGCCGGGACAGGGGTGGTCCAGCATTTT
TRBV11-2,.,TRBJ2-2,.,CASSRTPNTGELFF,TGTGCCAGCAGCCGGACACCCAACACCGGGGAGCTGTTTTTT
TRBV14,.,TRBJ2-7,.,CASSQEPRNRYEQYF,TGTGCCAGCAGCCAAGAACCAAGAAATCGGTACGAGCAGTACTTC
TRBV28,.,TRBJ2-3,.,CASSSEAPSTDTQYF,TGTGCCAGCAGTTCTGAGGCCCCAAGCACAGATACGCAGTATTTT
TRBV11-2,.,TRBJ2-3,.,CASSLFRDGTDTQYF,TGTGCCAGCAGCTTATTTCGCGATGGCACAGATACGCAGTATTTT
TRBV19,TRBD2,TRBJ2-1,.,CASSQRSGRAIFYNEQFF,TGTGCCAGTAGCCAAAGGAGCGGGAGGGCCATATTCTACAATGAGCAGTTCTTC
TRBV7-8,TRBD2,TRBJ2-5,.,CASSLWKGLTTQETQYF,TGTGCCAGCAGCTTATGGAAGGGACTAACTACTCAAGAGACCCAGTACTTC
TRBV6-5,.,TRBJ2-1,.,CASSYAVSSDNEQFF,TGTGCCAGCAGTTACGCGGTATCATCGGACAATGAGCAGTTCTTC
TRBV7-5,.,TRBJ2-3,.,CASSQLADTQYF,TGTGCCAGCAGCCAACTTGCAGATACGCAGTATTTT
TRBV5-4,.,TRBJ1-1,.,CASSADSGARGTEAFF,TGTGCCAGCAGCGCAGACAGCGGGGCTCGGGGCACTGAAGCTTTCTTT
TRBV6-1,.,TRBJ1-1,.,CASSVAGVRAEAFF,TGTGCCAGCAGTGTGGCAGGGGTTCGGGCTGAAGCTTTCTTT
TRBV6-6,.,TRBJ2-1,once,CASSYRGSSYNEQFF,TGTGCCAGCAGTTACCGGGGAAGCTCCTACAATGAGCAGTTCTTC
TRBV5-5,TRBD2,TRBJ2-4,.,CASSAGLAGVENIQYF,TGTGCCAGCAGCGCGGGACTAGCGGGAGTTGAAAACATTCAGTACTTC
TRBV15,TRBD1,TRBJ1-2,.,CATSISRGQGSYTF,TGTGCCACCAGCATTAGCCGCGGACAGGGGAGCTACACCTTC
TRBV19,.,TRBJ1-5,once,CASSIATSSDGPQHF,TGTGCCAGTAGTATTGCGACCAGTTCCGATGGTCCCCAGCATTTT
TRBV7-2,.,TRBJ2-7,.,CASSLAVGSYEQYF,TGTGCCAGCAGCTTAGCGGTCGGAAGCTACGAGCAGTACTTC